This T cell receptor beta chain was profiled in a study of OX40 agonist ivuxolimab in advanced cancers. This clone was counted a single time. Between the trimmed V and J ends, which lost 3 bases and 0 bases, there was a span of 12 bases. Germline V lookup: CDR1 MGHRA, CDR2 YSYEKL. This CDR3 contains 17 residues. TCRdb's table, derived via immunoSEQ multiplex PCR, lists solely in-frame clones and lacks some. The sample records some 79,000 clones, roughly 92% being singletons. The chain couples TRBV4-1 to TRBJ1-6; D perhaps matches TRBD1 (6 bases). The receptor's source is an adult with an advanced solid tumor such as melanoma, head and neck, liver or kidney cancer. Here the sequenced sample was CD4+ or CD8+ T cells sorted from blood, taken in a trial of the OX40 agonist ivuxolimab. CDR3 nucleotide sequence: TGCGCCAGCAGCCAGAGACAGGAGAGCTCCTATAATTCACCCCTCCACTTT. This encodes CASSQRQESSYNSPLHF.